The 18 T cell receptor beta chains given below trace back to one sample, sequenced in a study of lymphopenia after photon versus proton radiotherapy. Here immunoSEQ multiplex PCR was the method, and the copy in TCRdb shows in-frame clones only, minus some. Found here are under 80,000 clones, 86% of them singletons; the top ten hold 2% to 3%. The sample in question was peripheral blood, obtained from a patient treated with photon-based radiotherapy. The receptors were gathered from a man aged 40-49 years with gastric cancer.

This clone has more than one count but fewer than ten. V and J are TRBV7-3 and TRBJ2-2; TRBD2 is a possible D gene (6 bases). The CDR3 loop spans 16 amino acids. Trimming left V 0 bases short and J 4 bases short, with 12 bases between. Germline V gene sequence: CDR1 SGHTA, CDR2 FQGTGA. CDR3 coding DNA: TGTGCCAGCAGCTTAACTGGAGGGACCGGCACCGGGGAGCTGTTTTTT. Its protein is CASSLTGGTGTGELFF.

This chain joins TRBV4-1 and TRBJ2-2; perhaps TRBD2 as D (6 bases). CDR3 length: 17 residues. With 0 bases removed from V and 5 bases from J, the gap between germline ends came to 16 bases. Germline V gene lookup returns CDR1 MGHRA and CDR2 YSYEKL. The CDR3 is CASSQDWDDAGTGELFF. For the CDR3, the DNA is TGCGCCAGCAGCCAAGATTGGGATGATGCGGGGACCGGGGAGCTGTTTTTT.

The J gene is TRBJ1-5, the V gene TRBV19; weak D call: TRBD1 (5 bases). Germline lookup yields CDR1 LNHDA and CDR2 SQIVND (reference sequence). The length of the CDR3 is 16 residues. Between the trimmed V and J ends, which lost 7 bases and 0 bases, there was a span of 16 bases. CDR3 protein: CASNTFGAVSNQPQHF. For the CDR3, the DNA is TGTGCCAGTAATACCTTCGGGGCGGTTAGCAATCAGCCCCAGCATTTT.

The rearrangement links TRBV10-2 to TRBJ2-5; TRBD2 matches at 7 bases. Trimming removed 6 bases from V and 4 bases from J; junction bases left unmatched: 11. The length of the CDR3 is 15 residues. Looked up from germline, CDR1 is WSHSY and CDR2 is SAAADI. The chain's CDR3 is CASSAGESGVETQYF. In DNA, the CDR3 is TGCGCCAGCAGCGCCGGTGAAAGCGGGGTAGAGACCCAGTACTTC.

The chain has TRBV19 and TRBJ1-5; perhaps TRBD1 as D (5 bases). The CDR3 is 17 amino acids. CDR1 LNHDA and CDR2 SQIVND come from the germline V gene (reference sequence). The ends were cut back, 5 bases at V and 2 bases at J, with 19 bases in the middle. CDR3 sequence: CASSALSFGAGNQPQHF. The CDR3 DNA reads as TGTGCCAGTAGTGCCCTCTCGTTCGGGGCAGGCAATCAGCCCCAGCATTTT.

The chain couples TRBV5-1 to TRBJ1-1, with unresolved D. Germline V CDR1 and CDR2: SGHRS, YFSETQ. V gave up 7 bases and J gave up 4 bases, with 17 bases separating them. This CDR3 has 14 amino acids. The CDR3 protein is CASSFGSRSTEAFF. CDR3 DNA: TGCGCCAGCTCCTTCGGCAGCCGAAGCACTGAAGCTTTCTTT.

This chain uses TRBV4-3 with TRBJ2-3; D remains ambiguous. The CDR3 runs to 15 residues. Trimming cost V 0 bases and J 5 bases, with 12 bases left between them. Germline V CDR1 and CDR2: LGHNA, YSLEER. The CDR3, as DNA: TGCGCCAGCAGCCAAGACGGAAGGTCCGTAGATACGCAGTATTTT. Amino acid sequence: CASSQDGRSVDTQYF.

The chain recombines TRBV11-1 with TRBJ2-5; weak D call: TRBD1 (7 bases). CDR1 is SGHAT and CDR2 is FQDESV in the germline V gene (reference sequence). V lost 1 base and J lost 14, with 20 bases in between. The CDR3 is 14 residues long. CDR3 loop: CASSLEGGGEPSYF. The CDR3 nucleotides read TGTGCCAGCAGCTTAGAAGGGGGCGGGGAGCCCTCATACTTC.

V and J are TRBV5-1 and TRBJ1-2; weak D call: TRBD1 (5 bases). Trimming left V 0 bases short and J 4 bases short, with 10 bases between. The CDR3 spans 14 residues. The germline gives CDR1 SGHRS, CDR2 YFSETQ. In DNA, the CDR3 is TGCGCCAGCAGCTTGGGGCCAGGGACCTATGGCTACACCTTC. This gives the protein CASSLGPGTYGYTF. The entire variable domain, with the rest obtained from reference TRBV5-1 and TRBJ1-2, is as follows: KAGVTQTPRYLIKTRGQQVTLSCSPISGHRSVSWYQQTPGQGLQFLFEYFSETQRNKGNFPGRFSGRQFSNSRSEMNVSTLELGDSALYLCASSLGPGTYGYTFGSGTRLTVV.

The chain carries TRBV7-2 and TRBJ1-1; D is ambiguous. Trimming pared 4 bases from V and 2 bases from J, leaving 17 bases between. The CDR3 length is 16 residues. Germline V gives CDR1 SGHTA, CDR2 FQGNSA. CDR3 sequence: CASSSTPWQANTEAFF. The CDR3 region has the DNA TGTGCCAGCAGCTCCACCCCCTGGCAGGCCAACACTGAAGCTTTCTTT. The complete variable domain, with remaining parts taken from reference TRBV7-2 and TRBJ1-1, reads GAGVSQSPSNKVTEKGKDVELRCDPISGHTALYWYRQSLGQGLEFLIYFQGNSAPDKSGLPSDRFSAERTGGSVSTLTIQRTQQEDSAVYLCASSSTPWQANTEAFFGQGTRLTVV.

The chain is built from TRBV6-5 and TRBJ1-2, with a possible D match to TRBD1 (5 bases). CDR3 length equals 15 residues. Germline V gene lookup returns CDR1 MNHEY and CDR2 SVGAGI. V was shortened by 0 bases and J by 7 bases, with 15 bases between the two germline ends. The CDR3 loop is CASSYSGTEKVGYTF. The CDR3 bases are TGTGCCAGCAGTTACTCTGGGACGGAGAAGGTTGGCTACACCTTC.

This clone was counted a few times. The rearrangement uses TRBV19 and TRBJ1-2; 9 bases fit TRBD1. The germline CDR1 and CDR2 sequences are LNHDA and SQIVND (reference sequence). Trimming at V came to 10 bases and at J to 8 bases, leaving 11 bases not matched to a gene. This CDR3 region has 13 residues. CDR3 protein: CATQGQGVDGYTF. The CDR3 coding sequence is TGTGCCACCCAGGGACAGGGTGTCGACGGCTACACCTTC.

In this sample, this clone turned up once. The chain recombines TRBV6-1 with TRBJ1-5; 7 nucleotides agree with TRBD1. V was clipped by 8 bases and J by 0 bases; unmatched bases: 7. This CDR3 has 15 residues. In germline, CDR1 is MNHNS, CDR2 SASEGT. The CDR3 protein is CASGGQTFSNQPQHF. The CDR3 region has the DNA TGTGCCAGCGGGGGACAGACTTTTAGCAATCAGCCCCAGCATTTT.

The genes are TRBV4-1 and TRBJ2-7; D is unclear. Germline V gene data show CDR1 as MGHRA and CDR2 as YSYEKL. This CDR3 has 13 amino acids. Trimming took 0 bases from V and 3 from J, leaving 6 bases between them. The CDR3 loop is CASSQETVYEQYF. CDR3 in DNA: TGCGCCAGCAGCCAAGAAACGGTCTACGAGCAGTACTTC.

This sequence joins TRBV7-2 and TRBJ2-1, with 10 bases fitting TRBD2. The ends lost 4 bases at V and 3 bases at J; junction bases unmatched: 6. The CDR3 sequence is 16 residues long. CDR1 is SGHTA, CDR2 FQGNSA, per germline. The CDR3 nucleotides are TGTGCCAGCAGCTCAATAGCGGGGGGTTACTACAATGAGCAGTTCTTC. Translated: CASSSIAGGYYNEQFF.

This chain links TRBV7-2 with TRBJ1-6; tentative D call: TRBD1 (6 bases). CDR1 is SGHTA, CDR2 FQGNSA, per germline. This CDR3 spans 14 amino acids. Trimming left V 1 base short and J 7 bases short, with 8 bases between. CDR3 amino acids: CASSLDGGNSPLHF. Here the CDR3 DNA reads TGTGCCAGCAGCTTAGACGGGGGCAATTCACCCCTCCACTTT.

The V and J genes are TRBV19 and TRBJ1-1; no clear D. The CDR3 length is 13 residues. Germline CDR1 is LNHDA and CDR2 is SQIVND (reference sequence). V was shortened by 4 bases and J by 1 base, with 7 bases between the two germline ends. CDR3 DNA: TGTGCCAGTAGTAGCAAGGGGAACACTGAAGCTTTCTTT. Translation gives CASSSKGNTEAFF. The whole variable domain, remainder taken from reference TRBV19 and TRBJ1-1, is DGGITQSPKYLFRKEGQNVTLSCEQNLNHDAMYWYRQDPGQGLRLIYYSQIVNDFQKGDIAEGYSVSREKKESFPLTVTSAQKNPTAFYLCASSSKGNTEAFFGQGTRLTVV.

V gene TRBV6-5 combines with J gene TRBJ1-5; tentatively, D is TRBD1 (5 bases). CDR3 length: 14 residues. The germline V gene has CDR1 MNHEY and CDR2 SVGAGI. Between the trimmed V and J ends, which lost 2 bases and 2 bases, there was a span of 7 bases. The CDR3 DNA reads TGTGCCAGCAGTTACCTGGGGGGCAATCAGCCCCAGCATTTT. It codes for CASSYLGGNQPQHF.